Following are 8 T cell receptor beta chains from one sample sequenced in a study of blood T cell repertoires in COVID-19 (dated by TCRdb to between 2020 and 2021). The library was built by means of the immunoSEQ multiplex PCR assay. The table was pulled from immuneACCESS by TCRdb, which kept in-frame rearrangements only. Such tables lose some clones; where checked, under half of the loss comes from unresolved V genes, and the rest has no known cause. For this sample the table gives a few hundred thousand clones, of which 89% were detected only once. The ten largest make up 11% of the sample. What was sequenced was peripheral blood. These receptor sequences come from a woman aged 25-40 years with COVID-19, enrolled during active disease.

This clone was seen a few times. The J gene is TRBJ1-2, the V gene TRBV19; D possibly corresponds to TRBD1 (5 bases). The CDR3 is 15 amino acids. The germline gives CDR1 LNHDA, CDR2 SQIVND (reference sequence). Trimming stripped 3 bases from V and 8 bases from J, with 19 bases between. Here the CDR3 DNA reads TGTGCCAGTAGTATGGGTATATCGGGGGATCAGGGCTACACCTTC. Its translation is CASSMGISGDQGYTF.

Written as DNA, the CDR3 is TGTGCCAGTAGTATCGGGCAGGGCTACAATTCACCCCTCCACTTT. It translates to CASSIGQGYNSPLHF. The rearrangement links TRBV19 to TRBJ1-6; D is perhaps TRBD1 (5 bases). Per the germline V gene, CDR1 is LNHDA and CDR2 is SQIVND (reference sequence). The CDR3 runs 15 residues. V lost 3 bases to trimming and J lost 7 bases, with 13 bases between them.

V and J are TRBV24-1 and TRBJ2-3, with TRBD2 identical over 8 bases. CDR3 size: 15 residues. The trim removed 1 base at V and 4 bases at J, leaving 3 bases unmatched. Germline V CDR1 and CDR2: KGHDR, SFDVKD. For the CDR3, the DNA is TGTGCCACCAGTGATTTCGGGGGGGCGGCAGATACGCAGTATTTT. It translates to CATSDFGGAADTQYF.

The V gene is TRBV4-1, the J gene TRBJ2-4, with 7 bases aligning to TRBD1. Germline V gene lookup returns CDR1 MGHRA and CDR2 YSYEKL. The CDR3 contains 17 residues. V gave up 6 bases and J gave up 0 bases; unmatched junction bases: 11. The CDR3 bases are TGCGCCAGCAGTCCCGGCAGGGACAGACTAGCCAAAAACATTCAGTACTTC. It translates to CASSPGRDRLAKNIQYF.

In regard to this clone: Because the CDR3's place on the DNA is in doubt, the DNA is left out and the CDR3 is given as listed by TCRdb. The rearrangement uses TRBV2 and TRBJ1-2; TRBD1, the table's D call, lacks a check against the DNA. Looked up from germline, CDR1 is SNHLY and CDR2 is FYNNEI. A total of 12 residues make up the CDR3, ends included. The CDR3: CASSVGRGSNTF.

The CDR3 protein is CASSQEGLAFYEQYF. The CDR3 DNA sequence: TGTGCCAGCAGCCAAGAGGGACTAGCGTTCTACGAGCAGTACTTC. The chain carries TRBV4-2 and TRBJ2-7, with TRBD2 identical over 10 bases. Germline lookup yields CDR1 LGHNA and CDR2 YNFKEQ. Losses at the gene ends were 0 bases for V and 3 bases for J; bases not matched to a gene: 2. The CDR3 extends over 15 amino acids.

The V call is TRBV10-3, the J call TRBJ1-6, with D tentatively TRBD1 (5 bases). CDR1 is ENHRY and CDR2 is SYGVKD in the germline V gene. The CDR3 contains 15 residues. V lost 0 bases to trimming and J lost 10 bases, with 13 bases between them. The CDR3 protein is CAISESGQGRSPLHF. DNA for the CDR3: TGTGCCATCAGTGAGTCGGGGCAGGGAAGGTCACCCCTCCACTTT.

In this sample, this clone turned up a few times. This sequence joins TRBV3-1 (or the pseudogene TRBV3-2) and TRBJ2-7, with TRBD2 as a possible D gene (5 bases). Germline CDR1 is LGHDT and CDR2 is YNNKEL (reference sequence). With 3 bases removed from V and 2 bases from J, the gap between germline ends came to 11 bases. This CDR3 is built from 14 residues. This chain's CDR3 is CASSHPVGAYEQYF. The CDR3 DNA is TGTGCCAGCAGCCACCCCGTGGGAGCCTACGAGCAGTACTTC.